Below are 21 T cell receptor beta chains sequenced from a single sample in a study of blood T cells in healthy people across ages. Combining a sample-barcoded 5' primer with a J-beta primer mix, a second PCR ran for roughly 6 to 12 cycles. TCRdb recomputed calls from the 5' RACE reads with MiXCR, one row per CDR3 protein. The repertoire consists of 1.5 million to 2 million distinct CDR3 sequences, with around 50% occurring once and the leading ten covering about 2.1%. What was sequenced was blood. The source is a woman in her 40s in good health.

The chain is built from TRBV29-1 and TRBJ2-3; 10 nucleotides line up with TRBD1. The CDR3 length is 14 residues. Germline V gene data show CDR1 as SQVTM and CDR2 as ANQGSEA. Germline trimming cut 6 bases from V and 3 bases from J; bases unmatched to any gene: 6. The chain's CDR3 is CSVGTGARTDTQYF. The CDR3 DNA follows: TGCAGCGTGGGGACAGGGGCGAGGACAGATACGCAGTATTTT.

The chain has TRBV3-1 and TRBJ1-2; 7 bases agree with TRBD1. Per germline, CDR1 LGHDT and CDR2 YNNKEL (reference sequence). Trimming at V came to 8 bases and at J to 3 bases, leaving 15 bases not matched to a gene. The CDR3 extends over 16 amino acids. CDR3 amino acids: CASRFSAGGPHYGYTF. CDR3 nucleotide sequence: TGTGCCAGCCGATTCTCCGCAGGGGGGCCCCACTATGGCTACACCTTC. Full variable domain (outside the CDR3, taken from reference TRBV3-1 and TRBJ1-2): DTAVSQTPKYLVTQMGNDKSIKCEQNLGHDTMYWYKQDSKKFLKIMFSYNNKELIINETVPNRFSPKSPDKAHLNLHINSLELGDSAVYFCASRFSAGGPHYGYTFGSGTRLTVV.

The V and J genes are TRBV29-1 and TRBJ1-2; D remains ambiguous. Trimming pared 3 bases from V and 4 bases from J, leaving 12 bases between. Germline V gives CDR1 SQVTM, CDR2 ANQGSEA. This CDR3 has 13 residues. CDR3 bases: TGCAGCGTTGAGGCCCCTGGGAGCTATGGCTACACCTTC. It encodes CSVEAPGSYGYTF.

The chain carries TRBV7-2 and TRBJ2-2, with 9 bases that match TRBD1. CDR3 size: 15 residues. Germline V gene lookup returns CDR1 SGHTA and CDR2 FQGNSA. The V segment lost 5 bases and the J segment 5 bases; nucleotides outside the gene matches: 6. The CDR3 spells CASSPGTGRTGELFF. In DNA, the CDR3 is TGTGCCAGCAGCCCCGGGACAGGGAGGACCGGGGAGCTGTTTTTT.

With regard to this clonotype: One end of the junction varies from germline; a read error may be responsible. This chain connects TRBV4-2 to TRBJ1-1, with 8 bases fitting TRBD1. The CDR3 runs 19 residues. Looked up from germline, CDR1 is LGHNA and CDR2 is YNFKEQ. CDR3 in DNA: TGTGTCAGCAGCCAAGGGTCCGGGACAGGCATTGGTGAGAACACTGAAGCTTTCTTT. Protein: CVSSQGSGTGIGENTEAFF.

V is TRBV5-5 and J is TRBJ2-7; 8 bases fit TRBD1. This CDR3 has 15 amino acids. The junction had 8 bases not matched to a gene; V was cut back by 5 bases and J by 1 base. The germline gives CDR1 SGHKS, CDR2 YYEKEE (reference sequence). The CDR3: CASSRTGGPSYEQYF. The CDR3, as DNA: TGTGCCAGCAGTCGTACAGGGGGACCGTCCTACGAGCAGTACTTC.

The CDR3 here is CASSLLWGANYGYTF. Written as DNA, the CDR3 is TGCGCCAGCAGCCTCCTGTGGGGCGCTAACTATGGCTACACCTTC. This chain connects TRBV5-1 to TRBJ1-2; D might be TRBD1 (5 bases). The V end lost 4 bases, the J end lost 0 bases, and 13 bases lay between the germline ends. Looked up from germline, CDR1 is SGHRS and CDR2 is YFSETQ. The CDR3 has 15 residues.

The chain links TRBV20-1 to TRBJ2-5, with TRBD2 identical over 14 bases. Germline CDR1 DFQATT, CDR2 SNEGSKA (reference sequence). V gave up 3 bases and J gave up 1 base; unmatched junction bases: 4. This CDR3 contains 16 residues. CDR3 coding DNA: TGCAGTGCTAGCCGACTAGCGGGGGGGACCCAAGAGACCCAGTACTTC. It translates to CSASRLAGGTQETQYF.

This chain links TRBV2 with TRBJ2-1; no firm D call. Trimming pared 7 bases from V and 6 bases from J, leaving 10 bases between. The CDR3 length is 12 residues. CDR1 and CDR2 from the germline V gene are SNHLY and FYNNEI. The CDR3 is CASTGCRNEQFF. CDR3 coding DNA: TGTGCCAGCACCGGATGTCGCAATGAGCAGTTCTTC.

This chain joins TRBV14 and TRBJ1-2; a possible D gene is TRBD1 (5 bases). The ends were cut back, 0 bases at V and 0 bases at J, with 11 bases in the middle. Germline values: CDR1 SGHDN, CDR2 FVKESK. This CDR3 comprises 16 residues. The CDR3 region has the DNA TGTGCCAGCAGCCAAGAAGGATCAGGGTCTAACTATGGCTACACCTTC. It is translated as CASSQEGSGSNYGYTF.

The chain recombines TRBV28 with TRBJ2-4, with D possibly being TRBD1 (6 bases). The V gene lost 5 bases and the J gene lost 8 bases, with 19 bases spanning the gap. CDR1 and CDR2 (germline): MDHEN, SYDVKM. The CDR3 runs 15 residues. CDR3 sequence: CASSPTTGRLDIQYF. DNA for the CDR3: TGTGCCAGCAGTCCCACCACAGGGCGGTTGGACATTCAGTACTTC.

This clonotype came up many times. The J gene is TRBJ2-4, the V gene TRBV4-3; D is perhaps TRBD1 or TRBD2 (5 bases each). Between the trimmed V and J ends, which lost 0 bases and 8 bases, there was a span of 8 bases. Germline values: CDR1 LGHNA, CDR2 YSLEER. The CDR3 is made up of 13 amino acids. The CDR3: CASSQDGGYIQYF. The CDR3 nucleotides read TGCGCCAGCAGCCAAGATGGGGGATACATTCAGTACTTC.

The V gene is TRBV6-2 or TRBV6-3, the J gene TRBJ2-7; TRBD1 matches 12 bases. The CDR3 is 15 amino acids. After removal of 7 bases from V and 6 bases from J, the junction contained 10 bases not matched to a gene. CDR1 and CDR2 from the germline V gene are MNHEY and SVGEGT. CDR3 region: CASNRPGQGACEQYF. The CDR3, as DNA: TGTGCCAGCAATAGACCGGGACAGGGGGCTTGCGAGCAGTACTTC.

CDR3 in amino acids: CAISESGTGGNEQYF. The CDR3 DNA is TGTGCCATCAGTGAGTCTGGGACAGGGGGCAACGAGCAGTACTTC. The chain couples TRBV10-3 to TRBJ2-7; 12 positions agree with TRBD1. CDR3 length: 15 amino acids. Germline V lookup: CDR1 ENHRY, CDR2 SYGVKD. After removal of 0 bases from V and 5 bases from J, the junction contained 2 bases not matched to a gene.

This clonotype was detected a few times. The DNA for the CDR3 is TGTGCCAGCAGAACAGGGACAGGCTCACGCTACGAGCAGTACTTC. This translates into CASRTGTGSRYEQYF. The chain uses TRBV6-2 or TRBV6-3 and TRBJ2-7; TRBD1 agrees at 8 bases. Germline assignment: CDR1 MNHEY and CDR2 SVGEGT. The CDR3 totals 15 residues. V shed 6 bases and J 3 bases; nucleotides not matched to a gene: 10.

Comment on this clonotype: Germline and junction disagree at one end, which may indicate a read error. CDR3 bases: TGTGCCGGCAGTTCGACGGCGATCTCTGGGGCCAACGTCCTGACTTTC. It encodes CAGSSTAISGANVLTF. V usage is TRBV2 and J usage is TRBJ2-6; unclear D gene. From germline, CDR1 is SNHLY and CDR2 FYNNEI. The CDR3 runs 16 residues.

This chain uses TRBV7-3 with TRBJ2-1; TRBD1 agrees at 8 bases. The CDR3 runs 14 residues. CDR1 and CDR2 (germline): SGHTA, FQGTGA. V lost 5 bases and J lost 10; bases outside the gene matches: 10. This CDR3 reads CASSPEQGAEEQFF. The CDR3 DNA is TGTGCCAGCAGCCCGGAGCAGGGGGCCGAAGAGCAGTTCTTC.

The chain carries TRBV10-3 and TRBJ2-5; D unresolved. CDR1 and CDR2 (germline): ENHRY, SYGVKD. V dropped 4 bases and J dropped 11 bases, with 14 bases sitting between them. This CDR3 spans 12 amino acids. CDR3 protein: CAISVAGHGQYF. The DNA for the CDR3 is TGTGCCATCAGTGTAGCTGGCCACGGGCAGTACTTC.

This sequence joins TRBV29-1 and TRBJ2-1; 9 bases line up with TRBD1. This CDR3 contains 15 residues. In germline, CDR1 is SQVTM, CDR2 ANQGSEA. V lost 1 base, J lost 11 bases, and 12 bases stayed unmatched. The DNA for the CDR3 is TGCAGCGTTGAAGTCGTGGGACAGGGAAGGATTAAGCAGTTCTTC. Translated: CSVEVVGQGRIKQFF.

This clonotype came up a few times. The chain joins TRBV28 to TRBJ2-1; possible D gene TRBD1, 6 bases. Germline CDR1 and CDR2: MDHEN and SYDVKM. Trimming left V 6 bases short and J 0 bases short, with 15 bases between. The CDR3 has 16 residues. The CDR3 coding sequence is TGTGCCAGCAGATCTACAGGGTCAGACTCCTACAATGAGCAGTTCTTC. Its translation is CASRSTGSDSYNEQFF.

The table lists this clonotype with a count of one. This chain connects TRBV5-5 to TRBJ2-7; a weak D match, TRBD1 (6 bases). The DNA end lines up better with TRBJ2-5; the J call may be wrong. From germline, CDR1 is SGHKS and CDR2 YYEKEE (reference sequence). This CDR3 has 14 amino acids. The CDR3 protein is CASSAEQGSKTQYF. The CDR3 bases are TGTGCCAGCAGTGCAGAACAGGGTTCAAAGACCCAGTACTTC.